Listed below are T cell receptor beta chains from one sample, sequenced in a study of cytomegalovirus exposure and HLA in healthy donors. Profiled with immunoSEQ multiplex PCR; TCRdb holds only in-frame clones, not every one. The profile covers 60,000 to 75,000 clones, with 55% to 70% appearing a single time and roughly 3% taken by the ten largest. The material sequenced was PBMCs. The receptors derive from a woman in her forties or fifties in good health and CMV-seronegative. Each CDR3 is given with its conserved first and last residue. The D gene is left open where the match is weak. Clone size is given for some rows only: seen once, a few or many times, or a class if the clone is expanded.

J gene: TRBJ1-2
clone size: .
V gene: TRBV19
D gene: .
CDR3 DNA: TGTGCCAGTAGTACTGGCTTGGGCAGGGGTTACTATGGCTACACCTTC
CDR3 protein: CASSTGLGRGYYGYTF

J gene: TRBJ1-1
clone size: few
V gene: TRBV5-1
D gene: .
CDR3 DNA: TGCGCCAGCAGCTCGCAGGGGAACACTGAAGCTTTCTTT
CDR3 protein: CASSSQGNTEAFF

J gene: TRBJ2-1
clone size: .
V gene: TRBV7-7
D gene: TRBD1
CDR3 DNA: TGTGCTAGCAGCCCGACAGGGACCGGTGAGCAGTTCTTC
CDR3 protein: CASSPTGTGEQFF

J gene: TRBJ1-2
clone size: few
V gene: TRBV28
D gene: .
CDR3 DNA: TGTGCCAGCAGTCATCAAGAGACAGCTAACTATGGCTACACCTTC
CDR3 protein: CASSHQETANYGYTF

J gene: TRBJ1-1
clone size: few
V gene: TRBV11-2
D gene: TRBD1
CDR3 DNA: TGTGCCAGCAGCCGGGACAGGGAGGATACTGAAGCTTTCTTT
CDR3 protein: CASSRDREDTEAFF

J gene: TRBJ1-2
clone size: .
V gene: TRBV6-5
D gene: .
CDR3 DNA: TGTGCCAGCAGTTACTCGGAGGGTTACTATGGCTACACCTTC
CDR3 protein: CASSYSEGYYGYTF

J gene: TRBJ1-2
clone size: .
V gene: TRBV5-4
D gene: TRBD1
CDR3 DNA: TGTGCCAGCAGCTCTCCAACAGGGGGCGACTATGGCTACACCTTC
CDR3 protein: CASSSPTGGDYGYTF

J gene: TRBJ1-1
clone size: few
V gene: TRBV12-5
D gene: TRBD1
CDR3 DNA: TGTGCTAGTGGTCCTCGAGACAGGGTGCGAGCTTTCTTT
CDR3 protein: CASGPRDRVRAFF

J gene: TRBJ1-2
clone size: once
V gene: TRBV14
D gene: TRBD1
CDR3 DNA: TGTGCCAGCAGCCATGACCGGACAGGGCTATTGCGTGGCTACACCTTC
CDR3 protein: CASSHDRTGLLRGYTF

J gene: TRBJ1-3
clone size: once
V gene: TRBV5-1
D gene: .
CDR3 DNA: TGCGCCAGCAGCTTGGCCTTGGGGGGTGGAAACACCATATATTTT
CDR3 protein: CASSLALGGGNTIYF

J gene: TRBJ1-4
clone size: few
V gene: TRBV5-1
D gene: TRBD1
CDR3 DNA: TGCGCCAGCAGCTTGGGGGACAGCCCGTTGGGAGAAAAACTGTTTTTT
CDR3 protein: CASSLGDSPLGEKLFF

J gene: TRBJ2-1
clone size: .
V gene: TRBV28
D gene: TRBD2
CDR3 DNA: TGTGCCAGCAGGAGAAGCGGGACGACGCCCAATGAGCAGTTCTTC
CDR3 protein: CASRRSGTTPNEQFF

J gene: TRBJ1-5
clone size: .
V gene: TRBV28
D gene: .
CDR3 DNA: TGTGCCAGCAGTTTCGGCCGGAACAGGGGCAATCAGCCCCAGCATTTT
CDR3 protein: CASSFGRNRGNQPQHF

J gene: TRBJ2-7
clone size: .
V gene: TRBV5-6
D gene: TRBD2
CDR3 DNA: TGTGCCAGCAGCCCGCTGGGTAGCGGGAGCTACGAGCAGTACTTC
CDR3 protein: CASSPLGSGSYEQYF

J gene: TRBJ2-3
clone size: few
V gene: TRBV5-3
D gene: .
CDR3 DNA: TGTGCCAGAAGCTTGGACGCGGCGGGTAGCACAGATACGCAGTATTTT
CDR3 protein: CARSLDAAGSTDTQYF

J gene: TRBJ2-7
clone size: .
V gene: TRBV27
D gene: TRBD2
CDR3 DNA: TGTGCCAGCAGTTTAAGACGGACTAGCGGATACGAGCAGTACTTC
CDR3 protein: CASSLRRTSGYEQYF

J gene: TRBJ1-5
clone size: .
V gene: TRBV27
D gene: .
CDR3 DNA: TGTGCCAGCAGTTTAGGACAGACTAGCAATCAGCCCCAGCATTTT
CDR3 protein: CASSLGQTSNQPQHF

J gene: TRBJ1-1
clone size: .
V gene: TRBV5-6
D gene: .
CDR3 DNA: TGTGCCAGCAGCGGGGACACCGCGATGAACACTGAAGCTTTCTTT
CDR3 protein: CASSGDTAMNTEAFF

J gene: TRBJ2-5
clone size: .
V gene: TRBV7-3
D gene: .
CDR3 DNA: TGTGCCAGCAGCTTAAGCCCCGGAGAGACCCAGTACTTC
CDR3 protein: CASSLSPGETQYF

J gene: TRBJ1-2
clone size: .
V gene: TRBV27
D gene: TRBD1
CDR3 DNA: TGTGCCAGCAGTCGTACCGGGACAGGGGGTTTTGGCTACACCTTC
CDR3 protein: CASSRTGTGGFGYTF

J gene: TRBJ2-7
clone size: .
V gene: TRBV4-3
D gene: .
CDR3 DNA: TGCGCCAGCAGCCAAGATTGGACCGGGACATCTATAGCCTACGAGCAGTACTTC
CDR3 protein: CASSQDWTGTSIAYEQYF

J gene: TRBJ1-2
clone size: .
V gene: TRBV6-5
D gene: .
CDR3 DNA: TGTGCCAGCAGCGACGAGGGAGGTCTGGGTGGCTACACCTTC
CDR3 protein: CASSDEGGLGGYTF

J gene: TRBJ2-3
clone size: .
V gene: TRBV28
D gene: TRBD2
CDR3 DNA: TGTGCCAGCAGTTTAGCGGGAGGGAGCACAGATACGCAGTATTTT
CDR3 protein: CASSLAGGSTDTQYF

J gene: TRBJ2-7
clone size: .
V gene: TRBV18
D gene: .
CDR3 DNA: TGTGCCAGCTCACCACCGGAGGGAAGACACGAGCAGTACTTC
CDR3 protein: CASSPPEGRHEQYF

J gene: TRBJ1-1
clone size: few
V gene: TRBV29-1
D gene: .
CDR3 DNA: TGCAGCGTTGATAGACAGGCAATGAACACTGAAGCTTTCTTT
CDR3 protein: CSVDRQAMNTEAFF

J gene: TRBJ1-1
clone size: .
V gene: TRBV5-1
D gene: .
CDR3 DNA: TGCGCCAGCAGCTCCGGCTGGGGCGCGACTGAAGCTTTCTTT
CDR3 protein: CASSSGWGATEAFF

J gene: TRBJ2-3
clone size: .
V gene: TRBV29-1
D gene: .
CDR3 DNA: TGCAGCGTTGAAGAGGACGGAGGGGCAGATACGCAGTATTTT
CDR3 protein: CSVEEDGGADTQYF

J gene: TRBJ1-1
clone size: .
V gene: TRBV4-1
D gene: TRBD1
CDR3 DNA: TGCGCCAGCAGCCAAGCCGGGACAGGTTACACTGAAGCTTTCTTT
CDR3 protein: CASSQAGTGYTEAFF